This T cell receptor (beta chain) was documented in a study of blood T cell repertoires in COVID-19. TCRdb's table, derived via immunoSEQ multiplex PCR, lists solely in-frame clones and lacks some. The sample records fewer than 250,000 clones, about 93% being singletons. The CDR3 runs 13 residues. V was clipped by 0 bases and J by 8 bases; unmatched bases: 4. The V gene's germline CDR1 is GTSNPN and CDR2 SVGIG (reference sequence). The chain carries TRBV30 and TRBJ1-2; 9 nucleotides agree with TRBD1. Sequenced input: peripheral blood. The sequence was obtained from a man aged 25 to 45 with COVID-19, enrolled during active disease. CDR3 DNA: TGTGCCTGGAGTGTCGACAGGGGGTTGGGCTACACCTTC. Protein: CAWSVDRGLGYTF.